These 26 T cell receptor beta chains were sequenced from one sample in a study of graft-versus-host responses after intestinal transplantation. The protocol was immunoSEQ multiplex PCR, while the TCRdb copy is restricted to in-frame clones and leaves out a portion. Counted here are some 90,000 clones, 92% occurring once; the ten biggest clones make up roughly 0.39%. Their recognized antigens are unknown. The sequencing here drew on unstimulated CD8+ T cells sorted from spleen or lymph node cells, taken before transplant. The origin of the receptors is a human donor who was the organ donor for an intestinal transplant.

The chain couples TRBV7-8 to TRBJ2-2, with 8 positions matching TRBD1. The length of the CDR3 is 14 residues. Germline CDR1 is SGHVS and CDR2 is FQNEAQ. V was pared by 5 bases and J by 6 bases, with 5 bases of the junction left unmatched. CDR3 protein: CASSLTGVPGELFF. The CDR3 DNA reads as TGTGCCAGCAGCCTGACAGGGGTTCCCGGGGAGCTGTTTTTT.

The table lists this clone with a few counts. The rearrangement links TRBV7-9 to TRBJ1-1, with a possible D match to TRBD1 (6 bases). Germline CDR1 and CDR2: SEHNR and FQNEAQ (reference sequence). The CDR3 length is 19 residues. Trimming took 10 bases from V and 3 from J, leaving 33 bases between them. CDR3 sequence: CATIYVWTGGRGKDTEAFF. CDR3 DNA sequence: TGTGCCACCATCTACGTTTGGACCGGGGGGCGAGGAAAGGACACTGAAGCTTTCTTT. Supplemented by reference TRBV7-9 and TRBJ1-1, the full variable domain reads DTGVSQNPRHKITKRGQNVTFRCDPISEHNRLYWYRQTLGQGPEFLTYFQNEAQLEKSRLLSDRFSAERPKGSFSTLEIQRTEQGDSAMYLCATIYVWTGGRGKDTEAFFGQGTRLTVV.

The chain uses TRBV6-5 and TRBJ2-1, with 8 positions matching TRBD1. Losses at the gene ends were 0 bases for V and 7 bases for J; bases not matched to a gene: 5. There are 15 residues in the CDR3. CDR1 is MNHEY, CDR2 SVGAGI, per germline. The CDR3 DNA reads TGTGCCAGCAGTTACTCCTCGGACAGGGTGAATGAGCAGTTCTTC. Protein: CASSYSSDRVNEQFF.

The CDR3: CATPRGGDRDQPQHF. For the CDR3, the DNA is TGTGCCACCCCCAGGGGAGGGGATCGGGATCAGCCCCAGCATTTT. V gene TRBV6-6 combines with J gene TRBJ1-5, with D possibly TRBD1 on 6 matching bases. The CDR3 spans 15 residues. The V end lost 10 bases, the J end lost 5 bases, and 21 bases lay between the germline ends. Germline CDR1 is MNHNY and CDR2 is SVGAGI (reference sequence).

This chain joins TRBV19 and TRBJ2-6; tentative D call: TRBD2 (7 bases). The CDR3 length is 15 residues. Germline CDR1 reads LNHDA; CDR2 reads SQIVND (reference sequence). With 7 bases removed from V and 11 bases from J, the gap between germline ends came to 21 bases. CDR3 sequence reads: CASTNGGGWGDVLTF. In DNA form, the CDR3 reads TGTGCCAGTACCAATGGGGGGGGCTGGGGTGACGTCCTGACTTTC.

The chain is built from TRBV2 and TRBJ1-1; the D gene is possibly TRBD1 (5 bases). The CDR3 runs to 12 residues. CDR1 and CDR2 from the germline V gene are SNHLY and FYNNEI. The V gene lost 5 bases and the J gene lost 1 base, with 5 bases spanning the gap. The CDR3 here is CASSTGNTEAFF. CDR3 nucleotides: TGTGCCAGCAGTACAGGGAACACTGAAGCTTTCTTT.

This chain connects TRBV27 to TRBJ2-1; 11 positions match TRBD2. CDR1 MNHEY and CDR2 SMNVEV come from the germline V gene (reference sequence). The junction had 2 bases not matched to a gene; V was cut back by 4 bases and J by 3 bases. The CDR3 sequence is 15 residues long. The CDR3 is CASSYSGGGYNEQFF. In DNA, the CDR3 is TGTGCCAGCAGTTATAGCGGGGGGGGCTACAATGAGCAGTTCTTC.

The rearrangement uses TRBV4-3 and TRBJ2-7, with 10 nucleotides matching TRBD1. The J segment lost 2 bases and the V segment lost 3 bases, leaving 7 bases of the junction unmatched. Germline V gene lookup returns CDR1 LGHNA and CDR2 YSLEER. This CDR3 has 16 residues. The CDR3 DNA sequence: TGCGCCAGCAGCCAGGCCCCCGGACAGGGGGCCTACGAGCAGTACTTC. It encodes CASSQAPGQGAYEQYF.

The chain combines TRBV5-4 with TRBJ1-1; 8 positions match TRBD1. The length of the CDR3 is 17 residues. Trimming cost V 5 bases and J 0 bases; bases outside gene matches: 12. In germline, CDR1 is SGHNT, CDR2 YYREEE (reference sequence). The CDR3 protein is CASRKETGGWMNTEAFF. For the CDR3, the DNA is TGTGCCAGCAGGAAAGAAACAGGGGGATGGATGAACACTGAAGCTTTCTTT.

This rearrangement joins TRBV19 to TRBJ2-7; 7 nucleotides agree with TRBD2. V lost 4 bases, J lost 2 bases, and 2 bases stayed unmatched. Germline CDR1 and CDR2: LNHDA and SQIVND (reference sequence). The CDR3 has 13 residues. The CDR3 reads CASSNGLAYEQYF. CDR3 DNA: TGTGCCAGTAGTAACGGACTAGCCTACGAGCAGTACTTC.

The gene calls are TRBV11-3 and TRBJ2-5; 13 nucleotides line up with TRBD2. The junction had 7 bases not matched to a gene; V was cut back by 5 bases and J by 4 bases. This CDR3 is built from 16 residues. Germline CDR1 SGHNT, CDR2 YENEEA. CDR3 nucleotide sequence: TGTGCCAGCAGCCCCCAGACTAGCGGGGGGTTAGAGACCCAGTACTTC. It codes for CASSPQTSGGLETQYF.

This clone turned up a few times. The chain carries TRBV11-2 and TRBJ2-7, with 12 bases fitting TRBD2. CDR1 and CDR2 from the germline V gene are SGHAT and FQNNGV. V was pared by 1 base and J by 6 bases, with 7 bases of the junction left unmatched. The CDR3 runs 16 residues. CDR3 loop: CASSLAPSGGAGEQYF. The CDR3 nucleotides read TGTGCCAGCAGCTTAGCCCCTAGCGGGGGGGCAGGCGAGCAGTACTTC.

This clone has a single count. The chain links TRBV2 to TRBJ2-1; 9 positions match TRBD2. The J segment lost 7 bases and the V segment lost 3 bases, leaving 7 bases of the junction unmatched. Germline loops: CDR1 SNHLY, CDR2 FYNNEI. This CDR3 contains 15 residues. CDR3 DNA sequence: TGTGCCAGCAGTGATGGGCGGGGGGGGCTTAATGAGCAGTTCTTC. Amino acid sequence: CASSDGRGGLNEQFF.

This clone was detected only a few times. The chain recombines TRBV7-9 with TRBJ1-4; tentative D call: TRBD1 (5 bases). CDR1 is SEHNR, CDR2 FQNEAQ, per germline (reference sequence). The CDR3 contains 14 residues. V shed 5 bases and J shed 6 bases, with 13 bases lying between them. CDR3 sequence: CASSPSGPYEKLFF. The CDR3 DNA is TGTGCCAGCAGCCCCTCAGGGCCATATGAAAAACTGTTTTTT.

The J gene is TRBJ2-5, the V gene TRBV19; D gene ambiguous. Trimming cost V 5 bases and J 3 bases, with 7 bases left between them. This CDR3 spans 12 amino acids. CDR1 and CDR2 from the germline V gene are LNHDA and SQIVND (reference sequence). CDR3 in DNA: TGTGCCAGTAGTTCGGCGGAAGAGACCCAGTACTTC. The encoded protein is CASSSAEETQYF.

This clone has only a few counts. The chain joins TRBV19 to TRBJ1-1, with D perhaps matching TRBD1 (5 bases). Trimming removed 7 bases at V and 4 bases at J, with 13 bases between. The CDR3 is 13 residues long. The germline CDR1 and CDR2 sequences are LNHDA and SQIVND (reference sequence). CDR3 protein: CASTMGGITEAFF. The DNA of the CDR3 is TGTGCCAGTACCATGGGGGGAATCACTGAAGCTTTCTTT.

J is TRBJ2-1 and V is TRBV9; 11 bases fit TRBD2. J was trimmed by 7 bases and V by 3 bases; bases with no gene match: 9. This CDR3 contains 16 residues. The germline V gene has CDR1 SGDLS and CDR2 YYNGEE. DNA for the CDR3: TGTGCCAGCAGCGACAACATAGCGGGGGGGGCTAATGAGCAGTTCTTC. Translating gives CASSDNIAGGANEQFF.

The rearrangement links TRBV4-1 to TRBJ2-1; no firm D call. The CDR3 sequence is 14 residues long. Per germline, CDR1 MGHRA and CDR2 YSYEKL. The V end was cut by 3 bases, the J end by 0 bases, with 6 bases between. The CDR3 region has the DNA TGCGCCAGCAGCCAGAGCCCCTCCTACAATGAGCAGTTCTTC. Its translation is CASSQSPSYNEQFF.

This clone was counted once. The chain links TRBV27 to TRBJ2-3; the match to TRBD2 covers 14 bases. Germline CDR1 reads MNHEY; CDR2 reads SMNVEV (reference sequence). This CDR3 has 19 residues. V lost 5 bases, J lost 0 bases, and 10 bases stayed unmatched. The CDR3 sequence is CASSVTSGGGTTSTDTQYF. DNA of the CDR3: TGTGCCAGCAGTGTGACTAGCGGGGGGGGAACTACTAGCACAGATACGCAGTATTTT.

The table lists this clone with a count of one. The J gene is TRBJ2-1, the V gene TRBV6-5; perhaps TRBD2 as D (6 bases). V lost 2 bases to trimming and J lost 4 bases, with 12 bases between them. Germline CDR1 MNHEY, CDR2 SVGAGI. The CDR3 contains 15 residues. Here the CDR3 reads CASSYGGSFYNEQFF. CDR3 in DNA: TGTGCCAGCAGTTACGGGGGGTCCTTTTACAATGAGCAGTTCTTC.

The gene calls are TRBV7-6 and TRBJ2-2, with 7 bases that match TRBD1. The V segment lost 4 bases and the J segment 3 bases; nucleotides outside the gene matches: 8. CDR1 and CDR2 from the germline V gene are SGHVS and FNYEAQ. This CDR3 contains 16 residues. CDR3 residues: CASSSIAQGDTGELFF. CDR3 coding DNA: TGTGCCAGCAGCTCAATTGCCCAGGGGGACACCGGGGAGCTGTTTTTT.

This sequence joins TRBV15 and TRBJ1-5, with 9 bases lining up with TRBD1. The germline gives CDR1 LNHNV, CDR2 YYDKDF (reference sequence). V trimming: 0 bases; J trimming: 7 bases; junction bases outside the gene matches: 10. The CDR3 has 17 amino acids. CDR3 nucleotides: TGTGCCACCAGCAGAGATACAGGGACAGGGTCCTGGCAGCCCCAGCATTTT. It translates to CATSRDTGTGSWQPQHF.

To note about this clone: A much larger clone differs from this one at a single base, so this may be a read error. Here the CDR3 reads CASSGTGGNQPQHF. In nucleotides, the CDR3 is TGTGCCAGCAGCGGGACAGGTGGCAATCAGCCCCAGCATTTT. The rearrangement uses TRBV9 and TRBJ1-5; TRBD1 matches at 7 bases. V shed 3 bases, J shed 2 bases, and the junction held 2 bases outside the gene matches. This CDR3 spans 14 amino acids. From germline, CDR1 is SGDLS and CDR2 YYNGEE.

This chain connects TRBV7-2 to TRBJ2-7; 12 nucleotides match TRBD2. CDR1 is SGHTA and CDR2 is FQGNSA in the germline V gene. The CDR3 is 16 amino acids. Germline trimming cut 5 bases from V and 2 bases from J; bases unmatched to any gene: 7. CDR3 nucleotide sequence: TGTGCCAGCAGCCCAACGACTAGCGGGGGTCCCTACGAGCAGTACTTC. Protein sequence: CASSPTTSGGPYEQYF.

This clone was counted a single time. The chain has TRBV19 and TRBJ2-7, with D possibly TRBD2 on 5 matching bases. Germline V gene sequence: CDR1 LNHDA, CDR2 SQIVND (reference sequence). Between the trimmed V and J ends, which lost 2 bases and 5 bases, there was a span of 13 bases. The CDR3 has 14 residues. The CDR3 region is CASSIRSGVHEQYF. The CDR3 DNA sequence: TGTGCCAGTAGTATAAGATCCGGGGTCCACGAGCAGTACTTC.

The rearrangement links TRBV28 to TRBJ2-5; the D is unclear. V gave up 2 bases and J gave up 2 bases, with 6 bases separating them. From germline, CDR1 is MDHEN and CDR2 SYDVKM. The CDR3 loop spans 13 amino acids. DNA of the CDR3: TGTGCCAGCAGTTTAGGGCTACAAGAGACCCAGTACTTC. Translation: CASSLGLQETQYF. The complete variable domain, with remaining parts taken from reference TRBV28 and TRBJ2-5, reads DVKVTQSSRYLVKRTGEKVFLECVQDMDHENMFWYRQDPGLGLRLIYFSYDVKMKEKGDIPEGYSVSREKKERFSLILESASTNQTSMYLCASSLGLQETQYFGPGTRLLVL.